Listed below are T cell receptor beta chains from one sample, sequenced in a study of T cell responses to AZD1222 COVID-19 vaccine. The table came from immunoSEQ multiplex PCR; TCRdb's copy has only in-frame clones and leaves some out. Of tens of thousands of clones in the sample, around nine tenths are singletons; the top ten hold approximately 25%. The sample here was peripheral blood, taken on day 0 of AZD1222 vaccination. These receptors originate from an adult in good health. Both conserved end residues are part of each CDR3. D genes are given only for firm matches. Clone size is shown for a subset of rows, as once, few, many or a class of expanded clone.

d_call: .; v_call: TRBV30; clone_size: .; j_call: TRBJ2-7; cdr3_aa: CAFLRGSYEQYF; cdr3_nt: TGTGCCTTTCTTCGCGGATCCTACGAGCAGTACTTC
d_call: .; v_call: TRBV19; clone_size: .; j_call: TRBJ1-5; cdr3_aa: CASRIRGGNQPQHF; cdr3_nt: TGTGCCAGTCGTATAAGGGGGGGCAATCAGCCCCAGCATTTT
d_call: .; v_call: TRBV21-1; clone_size: .; j_call: TRBJ2-7; cdr3_aa: CASPIDPPYEQYF; cdr3_nt: TGTGCCAGCCCGATAGACCCTCCCTACGAGCAGTACTTC
d_call: .; v_call: TRBV5-6; clone_size: .; j_call: TRBJ1-4; cdr3_aa: CASSSTGTGNEKLFF; cdr3_nt: TGTGCCAGCAGCTCAACCGGGACGGGTAATGAAAAACTGTTTTTT
d_call: TRBD1; v_call: TRBV3-1/TRBV3-2; clone_size: .; j_call: TRBJ1-1; cdr3_aa: CASSQVHRGTTEAFF; cdr3_nt: TGTGCCAGCAGCCAAGTGCACAGGGGGACCACTGAAGCTTTCTTT
d_call: .; v_call: TRBV7-2; clone_size: .; j_call: TRBJ1-4; cdr3_aa: CASRRGATNEKLFF; cdr3_nt: TGTGCCAGCAGGCGGGGGGCAACTAATGAAAAACTGTTTTTT
d_call: .; v_call: TRBV5-5; clone_size: .; j_call: TRBJ1-1; cdr3_aa: CASSLAMNAFF; cdr3_nt: TGTGCCAGCAGCTTGGCCATGAATGCTTTCTTT
d_call: .; v_call: TRBV19; clone_size: .; j_call: TRBJ1-2; cdr3_aa: CASSIDWDVSGYTF; cdr3_nt: TGTGCCAGTAGTATAGACTGGGATGTGAGTGGCTACACCTTC
d_call: .; v_call: TRBV5-1; clone_size: once; j_call: TRBJ2-2; cdr3_aa: CASSLGSQAPGELFF; cdr3_nt: TGCGCCAGCAGCTTGGGATCACAGGCCCCCGGGGAGCTGTTTTTT
d_call: .; v_call: TRBV6-5; clone_size: once; j_call: TRBJ1-2; cdr3_aa: CASRGGTSRDGYTF; cdr3_nt: TGTGCCAGCAGGGGGGGCACGTCTCGGGATGGCTACACCTTC
d_call: .; v_call: TRBV27; clone_size: .; j_call: TRBJ1-1; cdr3_aa: CASSFPRQTNTEAFF; cdr3_nt: TGTGCCAGCAGTTTCCCCAGACAGACGAACACTGAAGCTTTCTTT
d_call: TRBD1; v_call: TRBV5-4; clone_size: once; j_call: TRBJ1-2; cdr3_aa: CASSSRTGRLDGYTF; cdr3_nt: TGTGCCAGCAGCTCGAGGACAGGGAGATTGGATGGCTACACCTTC
d_call: .; v_call: TRBV20-1; clone_size: .; j_call: TRBJ2-3; cdr3_aa: CSASPSVSRGPDTQYF; cdr3_nt: TGCAGTGCTAGTCCCTCAGTTAGCCGGGGGCCAGATACGCAGTATTTT
d_call: TRBD2; v_call: TRBV3-1/TRBV3-2; clone_size: .; j_call: TRBJ2-1; cdr3_aa: CASSRGGGAPYNEQFF; cdr3_nt: TGTGCCAGCAGCCGTGGCGGGGGGGCCCCTTACAATGAGCAGTTCTTC
d_call: TRBD2; v_call: TRBV29-1; clone_size: .; j_call: TRBJ2-1; cdr3_aa: CSVGTSGGGNEQFF; cdr3_nt: TGCAGCGTTGGGACTAGCGGGGGGGGAAATGAGCAGTTCTTC
d_call: .; v_call: TRBV5-8; clone_size: .; j_call: TRBJ1-2; cdr3_aa: CASSLGGPPNYGYTF; cdr3_nt: TGTGCCAGCAGCTTGGGAGGGCCTCCTAACTATGGCTACACCTTC
d_call: TRBD1; v_call: TRBV27; clone_size: .; j_call: TRBJ2-7; cdr3_aa: CASSLSDRAYEQYF; cdr3_nt: TGTGCCAGCAGTCTTTCGGACAGGGCCTACGAGCAGTACTTC
d_call: .; v_call: TRBV15; clone_size: once; j_call: TRBJ1-2; cdr3_aa: CATSSVAGESYTF; cdr3_nt: TGTGCCACCAGCAGTGTGGCAGGGGAGAGCTACACCTTC
d_call: TRBD1; v_call: TRBV7-3; clone_size: .; j_call: TRBJ1-1; cdr3_aa: CASSPGGYTEAFF; cdr3_nt: TGTGCCAGCAGCCCAGGGGGGTACACTGAAGCTTTCTTT
d_call: .; v_call: TRBV5-1; clone_size: .; j_call: TRBJ1-2; cdr3_aa: CASSPYGEGYGYTF; cdr3_nt: TGCGCCAGCAGCCCGTATGGTGAGGGCTATGGCTACACCTTC